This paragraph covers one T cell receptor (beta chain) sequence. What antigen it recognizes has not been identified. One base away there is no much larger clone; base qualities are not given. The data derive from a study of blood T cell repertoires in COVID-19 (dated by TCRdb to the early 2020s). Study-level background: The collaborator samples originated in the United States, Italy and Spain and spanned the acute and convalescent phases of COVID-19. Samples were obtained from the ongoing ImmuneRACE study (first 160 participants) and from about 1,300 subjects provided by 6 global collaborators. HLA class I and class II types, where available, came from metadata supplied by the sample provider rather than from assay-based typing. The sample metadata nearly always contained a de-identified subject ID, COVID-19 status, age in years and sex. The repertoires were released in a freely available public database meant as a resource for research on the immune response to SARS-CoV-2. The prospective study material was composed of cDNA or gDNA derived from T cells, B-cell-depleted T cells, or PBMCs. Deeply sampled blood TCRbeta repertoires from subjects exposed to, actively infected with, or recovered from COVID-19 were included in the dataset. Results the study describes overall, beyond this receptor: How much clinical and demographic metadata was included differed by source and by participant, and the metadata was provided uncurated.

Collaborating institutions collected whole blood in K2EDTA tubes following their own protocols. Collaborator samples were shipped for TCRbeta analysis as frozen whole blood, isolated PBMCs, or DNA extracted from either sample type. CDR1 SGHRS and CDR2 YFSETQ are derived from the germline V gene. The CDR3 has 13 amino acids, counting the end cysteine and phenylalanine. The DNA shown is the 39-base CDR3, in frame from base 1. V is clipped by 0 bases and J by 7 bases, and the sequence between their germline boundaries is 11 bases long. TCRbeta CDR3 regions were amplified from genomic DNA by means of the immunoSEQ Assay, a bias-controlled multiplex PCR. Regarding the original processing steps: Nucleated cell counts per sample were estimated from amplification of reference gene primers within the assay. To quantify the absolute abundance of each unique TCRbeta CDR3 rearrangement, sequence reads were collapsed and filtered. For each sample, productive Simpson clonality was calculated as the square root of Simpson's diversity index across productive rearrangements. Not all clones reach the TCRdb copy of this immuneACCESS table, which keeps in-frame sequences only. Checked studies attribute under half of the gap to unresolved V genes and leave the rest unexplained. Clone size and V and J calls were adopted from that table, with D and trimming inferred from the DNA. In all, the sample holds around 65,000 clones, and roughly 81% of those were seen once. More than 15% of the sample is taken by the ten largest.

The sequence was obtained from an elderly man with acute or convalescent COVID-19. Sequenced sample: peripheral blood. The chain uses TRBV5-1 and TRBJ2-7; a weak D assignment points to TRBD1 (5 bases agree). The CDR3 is CASSLGGRSEQYF. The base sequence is TGCGCCAGCAGCTTGGGGGGCCGGTCGGAGCAGTACTTC.